The 26 T cell receptor beta chains given below trace back to one sample, sequenced in a study of beta chain features in type 1 diabetes. TCRB transcripts that were expressed got sequenced, as all of the isolated RNA had been reverse transcribed. Clones were read by immunoSEQ multiplex PCR, and TCRdb kept only the in-frame ones, dropping some. The table includes under 950,000 clones, roughly 15% detected once. Sequencing was carried out using naive CD4+ T cells from blood. The source is a woman between 18 and 30 years old in good health.

A remark on this clone: Other DNA sequences from this sample encode an identical CDR3 as well. The gene calls are TRBV6-6 and TRBJ2-6; D possibly corresponds to TRBD1 (6 bases). V lost 4 bases and J 0 bases, leaving 10 bases between the germline ends. CDR1 is MNHNY, CDR2 SVGAGI, per germline (reference sequence). The CDR3 sequence is 16 residues long. CDR3 loop: CASSSGTNSGANVLTF. The CDR3 nucleotides read TGTGCCAGCAGTTCCGGGACAAACTCTGGGGCCAACGTCCTGACTTTC.

The chain has TRBV15 and TRBJ2-1, with 15 bases aligning to TRBD2. CDR1 and CDR2 from the germline V gene are LNHNV and YYDKDF (reference sequence). The CDR3 extends over 20 amino acids. V dropped 3 bases and J dropped 2; count of bases not matched to a gene: 11. CDR3 sequence: CATSRALGTSGGWTYNEQFF. The CDR3 DNA is TGTGCCACCAGCAGGGCCCTTGGGACTAGCGGGGGGTGGACCTACAATGAGCAGTTCTTC.

There are a few counts of this clone. V gene TRBV5-1 combines with J gene TRBJ2-3, with D possibly being TRBD2 (5 bases). Per the germline V gene, CDR1 is SGHRS and CDR2 is YFSETQ. The CDR3 spans 14 residues. The V end was cut by 5 bases, the J end by 4 bases, with 14 bases between. The CDR3 region has the DNA TGCGCCAGCAGACGGGAAGCTGGCTCAGATACGCAGTATTTT. Its protein product is CASRREAGSDTQYF.

V usage is TRBV28 and J usage is TRBJ2-1; D uncertain. The CDR3 is 12 amino acids. Germline CDR1 MDHEN, CDR2 SYDVKM. Trimming stripped 4 bases from V and 8 bases from J, with 9 bases between. CDR3 sequence reads: CASSSLAHEQFF. The CDR3 DNA reads as TGTGCCAGCAGTTCCCTCGCTCATGAGCAGTTCTTC. The variable domain in full, completed from reference TRBV28 and TRBJ2-1, reads DVKVTQSSRYLVKRTGEKVFLECVQDMDHENMFWYRQDPGLGLRLIYFSYDVKMKEKGDIPEGYSVSREKKERFSLILESASTNQTSMYLCASSSLAHEQFFGPGTRLTVL.

The genes are TRBV7-9 and TRBJ2-4; 7 positions match TRBD1. Germline lookup yields CDR1 SEHNR and CDR2 FQNEAQ (reference sequence). With V trimmed by 5 bases and J by 0 bases, 4 bases remained unmatched. The CDR3 is 15 amino acids. The CDR3 DNA sequence: TGTGCCAGCAGCCGGACAGGCCTAGCCAAAAACATTCAGTACTTC. This codes for CASSRTGLAKNIQYF.

This clone was counted between two and nine times. This chain uses TRBV5-4 with TRBJ2-3; D gene unclear. This CDR3 comprises 15 residues. CDR1 and CDR2 from the germline V gene are SGHNT and YYREEE (reference sequence). With 4 bases removed from V and 1 base from J, the gap between germline ends came to 13 bases. CDR3 loop: CASSLELLGTDTQYF. For the CDR3, the DNA is TGTGCCAGCAGCCTGGAGCTATTGGGCACAGATACGCAGTATTTT.

This clone was counted between two and nine times. This chain joins TRBV5-6 and TRBJ2-5; D tentatively reads TRBD1 or TRBD2 (5 bases each). The DNA end is more similar to TRBJ2-7, so the J call may be wrong. The CDR3 runs 13 residues. Per the germline V gene, CDR1 is SGHDT and CDR2 is YYEEEE. CDR3: CASSLRWGNEQYF. DNA for the CDR3: TGTGCCAGCAGCTTGCGATGGGGGAACGAGCAGTACTTC.

This clone was seen more than once but under ten times. This chain connects TRBV7-2 to TRBJ1-2; D not certain. Trimming left V 5 bases short and J 10 bases short, with 23 bases between. CDR1 is SGHTA, CDR2 FQGNSA, per germline. The CDR3 extends over 15 amino acids. This chain's CDR3 is CASSRTLPGASDYTF. In nucleotides, the CDR3 is TGTGCCAGCAGCCGCACGCTGCCGGGCGCGTCGGACTACACCTTC. The full variable domain, its missing parts supplied by reference TRBV7-2 and TRBJ1-2, is GAGVSQSPSNKVTEKGKDVELRCDPISGHTALYWYRQSLGQGLEFLIYFQGNSAPDKSGLPSDRFSAERTGGSVSTLTIQRTQQEDSAVYLCASSRTLPGASDYTFGSGTRLTVV.

The chain recombines TRBV19 with TRBJ2-1, with no clear D. V lost 5 bases to trimming and J lost 8 bases, with 22 bases between them. From germline, CDR1 is LNHDA and CDR2 SQIVND (reference sequence). The CDR3 spans 16 residues. The CDR3 reads CASSPSWARASDEQFF. The CDR3 nucleotides are TGTGCCAGTAGTCCGTCATGGGCTAGAGCGTCCGATGAGCAGTTCTTC.

The rearrangement uses TRBV19 and TRBJ1-1, with D perhaps matching TRBD1 (6 bases). From germline, CDR1 is LNHDA and CDR2 SQIVND (reference sequence). V was trimmed by 3 bases and J by 0 bases, leaving 8 bases between them. CDR3 length: 14 amino acids. For the CDR3, the DNA is TGTGCCAGTAGTATCCGGGACATGAACACTGAAGCTTTCTTT. Protein: CASSIRDMNTEAFF.

This clone was detected a few times. The V call is TRBV4-3, the J call TRBJ2-7; 12 bases are shared with TRBD1. The CDR3 has 16 residues. With 2 bases clipped from V and 5 bases from J, the junction kept 7 bases outside the gene matches. CDR1 is LGHNA, CDR2 YSLEER, per germline. The CDR3, as DNA: TGCGCCAGCAGCCAACCGGGACAGGGGGCTTTCGACGAGCAGTACTTC. It translates to CASSQPGQGAFDEQYF.

The chain has TRBV7-9 and TRBJ2-1, with D perhaps matching TRBD2 (5 bases). This CDR3 has 14 residues. Per germline, CDR1 SEHNR and CDR2 FQNEAQ (reference sequence). V lost 2 bases and J 6 bases, leaving 11 bases between the germline ends. The CDR3 DNA reads as TGTGCCAGCAGCTTACGGGAATTAGGCAATGAGCAGTTCTTC. It yields the protein CASSLRELGNEQFF.

This clone came up a few times. V and J are TRBV6-5 and TRBJ1-1; unclear D gene. The CDR3 spans 13 residues. V lost 6 bases and J 0 bases, leaving 8 bases between the germline ends. Per germline, CDR1 MNHEY and CDR2 SVGAGI. CDR3 region: CASSLRMNTEAFF. In nucleotides, the CDR3 is TGTGCCAGCAGCCTACGAATGAACACTGAAGCTTTCTTT.

The chain has TRBV11-2 and TRBJ2-2; D not certain. Germline CDR1 SGHAT, CDR2 FQNNGV. The CDR3 is 15 residues long. With 4 bases removed from V and 4 bases from J, the gap between germline ends came to 13 bases. CDR3 sequence reads: CASSSSNLGTGELFF. The CDR3 DNA reads as TGTGCCAGCAGCTCTTCTAATCTGGGCACCGGGGAGCTGTTTTTT. The whole variable domain, remainder taken from reference TRBV11-2 and TRBJ2-2, is EAGVAQSPRYKIIEKRQSVAFWCNPISGHATLYWYQQILGQGPKLLIQFQNNGVVDDSQLPKDRFSAERLKGVDSTLKIQPAKLEDSAVYLCASSSSNLGTGELFFGEGSRLTVL.

This clone was observed a handful of times. The chain joins TRBV29-1 to TRBJ2-5, with a possible D match to TRBD1 (5 bases). Germline-derived CDR1 and CDR2 are SQVTM and ANQGSEA. V lost 7 bases to trimming and J lost 5 bases, with 11 bases between them. There are 11 residues in the CDR3. The CDR3 coding sequence is TGCAGCGCCGGACAATGGGAGACCCAGTACTTC. Residues: CSAGQWETQYF.

This clone was picked up a small number of times. The V call is TRBV5-4, the J call TRBJ2-3; 11 bases align to TRBD2. V was pared by 1 base and J by 3 bases, with 4 bases of the junction left unmatched. This CDR3 is 16 amino acids long. The germline V gene has CDR1 SGHNT and CDR2 YYREEE (reference sequence). The CDR3 spells CASSLLAGGPTDTQYF. The CDR3 DNA reads as TGTGCCAGCAGCTTGTTAGCGGGAGGGCCGACAGATACGCAGTATTTT.

The chain employs TRBV6-5 and TRBJ2-7; D possibly corresponds to TRBD1 (6 bases). V was cut by 6 bases and J by 0 bases, with 9 bases left in between. Germline-derived CDR1 and CDR2 are MNHEY and SVGAGI. This CDR3 is 13 amino acids long. The CDR3 sequence is CASSRDNSYEQYF. The DNA for the CDR3 is TGTGCCAGCAGCCGGGACAACTCCTACGAGCAGTACTTC.

There are a few counts of this clone. The chain couples TRBV7-8 to TRBJ2-2, with D unclear. V was cut by 5 bases and J by 1 base, with 11 bases left in between. The CDR3 runs to 15 residues. Germline V CDR1 and CDR2: SGHVS, FQNEAQ. The CDR3 here is CASSPKRVNTGELFF. CDR3 coding DNA: TGTGCCAGCAGCCCTAAAAGGGTGAACACCGGGGAGCTGTTTTTT.

The sample holds a few counts of this clone. V usage is TRBV4-2 and J usage is TRBJ1-1; possibly TRBD1 for D (5 bases). CDR1 is LGHNA, CDR2 YNFKEQ, per germline. Trimming cost V 4 bases and J 2 bases, with 8 bases left between them. CDR3 length equals 13 residues. CDR3 region: CASSPGHNTEAFF. The CDR3 nucleotides are TGTGCCAGCAGCCCAGGACATAACACTGAAGCTTTCTTT.

V gene TRBV2 combines with J gene TRBJ1-2; D is unclear. With 5 bases removed from V and 8 bases from J, the gap between germline ends came to 18 bases. The CDR3 is 14 amino acids. Per the germline V gene, CDR1 is SNHLY and CDR2 is FYNNEI. Here the CDR3 DNA reads TGTGCCAGCAGTCCTATGCCTGGGGTAGTAGGCTACACCTTC. It codes for CASSPMPGVVGYTF.

This clone was detected only a few times. The chain joins TRBV21-1 to TRBJ2-2; the table gives TRBD1 as D, unverified against the DNA. TRBV21-1 is recorded as a pseudogene. The CDR3 runs 17 residues. CDR3 DNA sequence: TGTGCCAGCAGCAAACAGACGGACAGTCGGAACACCGGGGAGCTGTTTTTT. Residues: CASSKQTDSRNTGELFF.

V is TRBV7-2 and J is TRBJ2-2, with 8 bases that match TRBD1. The trim removed 5 bases at V and 7 bases at J, leaving 6 bases unmatched. The CDR3 is made up of 14 amino acids. Germline assignment: CDR1 SGHTA and CDR2 FQGNSA. CDR3 loop: CASSPRQGFGELFF. DNA for the CDR3: TGTGCCAGCAGCCCCCGACAGGGGTTCGGGGAGCTGTTTTTT. The full variable domain, completed using reference TRBV7-2 and TRBJ2-2, is GAGVSQSPSNKVTEKGKDVELRCDPISGHTALYWYRQSLGQGLEFLIYFQGNSAPDKSGLPSDRFSAERTGGSVSTLTIQRTQQEDSAVYLCASSPRQGFGELFFGEGSRLTVL.

This clone was observed a handful of times. CDR3 residues: CASSLPGSPTEAFF. CDR3 in DNA: TGTGCCAGCAGCTTACCAGGGTCCCCCACTGAAGCTTTCTTT. The chain recombines TRBV7-2 with TRBJ1-1, with a possible D match to TRBD1 (5 bases). CDR3 size: 14 residues. With 2 bases removed from V and 4 bases from J, the gap between germline ends came to 11 bases. CDR1 and CDR2 (germline): SGHTA, FQGNSA.

CDR3 sequence: CASSQDVTGAWGANVLTF. The CDR3 bases are TGCGCCAGCAGCCAAGATGTAACAGGGGCATGGGGGGCCAACGTCCTGACTTTC. The rearrangement links TRBV4-3 to TRBJ2-6, with 7 bases matching TRBD1. CDR3 length: 18 residues. With V trimmed by 0 bases and J by 4 bases, 9 bases remained unmatched. Germline V gene lookup returns CDR1 LGHNA and CDR2 YSLEER.

This clone was recorded a few times. J is TRBJ2-2 and V is TRBV6-5; D unclear. The CDR3 is 13 amino acids. V dropped 7 bases and J dropped 2 bases, with 8 bases sitting between them. Germline CDR1 and CDR2: MNHEY and SVGAGI. Here the CDR3 DNA reads TGTGCCAGCAATGACGGAAACACCGGGGAGCTGTTTTTT. Protein product: CASNDGNTGELFF.

The V call is TRBV27, the J call TRBJ1-5; D is perhaps TRBD1 (6 bases). CDR3 length equals 14 residues. CDR1 and CDR2 (germline): MNHEY, SMNVEV (reference sequence). V gave up 5 bases and J gave up 3 bases, with 11 bases separating them. The CDR3, as DNA: TGTGCCAGCAGTCTCAGGGGCGCCAATCAGCCCCAGCATTTT. The encoded protein is CASSLRGANQPQHF.